This T cell receptor (beta chain) was sequenced in a study of CD8 T cell repertoires and HIV-1 epitope variants. Libraries were prepared by immunoSEQ multiplex PCR; TCRdb keeps only in-frame clonotypes and omits some of them. The sample contains 80,000 to 95,000 clones, 74% of which appear only once. The CDR3 runs 15 residues. CDR1 and CDR2 from the germline V gene are SEHNR and FQNEAQ (reference sequence). Trimming cost V 1 base and J 6 bases, with 15 bases left between them. This TCR was recovered from a male donor with HIV. The chain employs TRBV7-9 and TRBJ1-1; possibly TRBD1 for D (5 bases). The sequenced sample was uncultured baseline CD8+ T cells from peripheral blood mononuclear cells (PBMCs). CDR3 residues: CASSLGRGRFSEAFF. CDR3 nucleotide sequence: TGTGCCAGCAGCTTAGGTCGGGGGAGATTCTCTGAAGCTTTCTTT.